This TCR beta chain comes out of a study of STAT5B mutations in CD4+ large granular lymphocyte leukemia. V lost 5 bases to trimming and J lost 9 bases; unmatched junction nucleotides: 11. Germline V gives CDR1 SEHNR, CDR2 FQNEAQ (reference sequence). This CDR3 spans 16 amino acids. This clone came up a few times. Its target is not known. Assay used: immunoSEQ multiplex PCR; TCRdb lists only in-frame clones, some missing. The sample includes under 25,000 clones, about 70% of them seen just once. The study, taken as a whole, reports: TRBV06-family usage was enriched in top patient clones (8/27) versus controls (2/35).

The receptor was isolated from a human donor in good health. This sequence joins TRBV7-9 and TRBJ1-6; 9 bases align to TRBD1. Input material: CD4+ T cells from blood buffy coats. DNA for the CDR3: TGTGCCAGCAGCCCACAAACAGGGGGCGCGACTTCACCCCTCCACTTT. It codes for CASSPQTGGATSPLHF.